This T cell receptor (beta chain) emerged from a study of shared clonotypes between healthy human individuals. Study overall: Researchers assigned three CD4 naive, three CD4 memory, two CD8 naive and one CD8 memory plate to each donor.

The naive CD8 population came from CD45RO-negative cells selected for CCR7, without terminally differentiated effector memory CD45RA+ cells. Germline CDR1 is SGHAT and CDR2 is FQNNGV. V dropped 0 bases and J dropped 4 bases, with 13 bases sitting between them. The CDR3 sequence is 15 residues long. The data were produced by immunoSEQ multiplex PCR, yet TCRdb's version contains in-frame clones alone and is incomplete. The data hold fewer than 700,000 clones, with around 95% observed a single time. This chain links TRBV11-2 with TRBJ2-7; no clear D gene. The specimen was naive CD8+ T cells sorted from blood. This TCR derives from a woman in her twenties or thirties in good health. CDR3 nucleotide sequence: TGTGCCAGCAGCTTAGACTTTCGGAGTTTATACGAGCAGTACTTC. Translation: CASSLDFRSLYEQYF.